The rows below give T cell receptor beta chains drawn from one sample of a study of neoadjuvant anti-PD-1 for oral cavity cancer. The protocol was immunoSEQ multiplex PCR, while the TCRdb copy is restricted to in-frame clones and leaves out a portion. The table records about 68,000 clones, more than 75% of them present only once. The starting material was PBMCs, obtained after nivolumab (anti-PD-1) treatment. The receptor set was obtained from a person aged 35-80 years with oral cavity squamous cell carcinoma. Each CDR3 is given with its conserved first and last residue. The order of the fields is J gene, V gene, clone size, D gene, CDR3 DNA, CDR3 protein. The D gene is left open where the match is weak. Size values are once, few and many counts, or a class for expanded clones, and some rows have none.

TRBJ2-3,TRBV5-6,few,.,TGTGCCAGCAGCTTGAGAAGTCCCGCCACAGATACGCAGTATTTT,CASSLRSPATDTQYF
TRBJ1-3,TRBV9,.,.,TGTGCCAGCAGCGCTACCCAGTTTGCTGGAAACACCATATATTTT,CASSATQFAGNTIYF
TRBJ2-2,TRBV20-1,.,.,TGCAGTGCTATTAACACCGGGGAGCTGTTTTTT,CSAINTGELFF
TRBJ1-5,TRBV25-1,.,.,TGTGCCAGCAGTGAATCTCGTACAGAGGCGCCCCAGCATTTT,CASSESRTEAPQHF
TRBJ2-2,TRBV7-8,.,.,TGTGCCAGCAGCTTAGGCGGGACAAGTTACGGCGGGGAGCTGTTTTTT,CASSLGGTSYGGELFF
TRBJ1-1,TRBV15,.,.,TGTGCCACCAGCAGAGGGGGGGCCTTGAACACTGAAGCTTTCTTT,CATSRGGALNTEAFF
TRBJ1-3,TRBV11-2,.,TRBD1,TGTGCCAGCAGCCCTCAGGGGGGATCTGGAAACACCATATATTTT,CASSPQGGSGNTIYF
TRBJ2-7,TRBV7-7,.,.,TGTGCTAGCAGCTTTGATCTCAAACTCTACGAGCAGTACTTC,CASSFDLKLYEQYF
TRBJ2-7,TRBV19,once,.,TGTGCCAGTAGTATCGGGGCAGGGTACTACGAGCAGTACTTC,CASSIGAGYYEQYF
TRBJ1-2,TRBV30,few,.,TGTGCCTGGGACGGACATCAGGATAACTATGGCTACACCTTC,CAWDGHQDNYGYTF
TRBJ2-1,TRBV7-9,.,TRBD2,TGTGCCAGCAGCCCGTCGGGACTAGCGGGAGCCCATTCCTACAATGAGCAGTTCTTC,CASSPSGLAGAHSYNEQFF
TRBJ2-3,TRBV5-4,.,TRBD2,TGTGCCAGCAGCTTGGAAGCGGGAGGGGGGACTAGCACAGATACGCAGTATTTT,CASSLEAGGGTSTDTQYF
TRBJ1-1,TRBV28,.,.,TGTGCCAGCAGTTCATCGCAAGGCTATTCTCACCGAGGTGCTTTCTTT,CASSSSQGYSHRGAFF
TRBJ2-7,TRBV5-5,.,.,TGTGCCAGCAGCTTGACAGCACTCTACGAGCAGTACTTC,CASSLTALYEQYF
TRBJ1-5,TRBV19,.,.,TGTGCCAGTAGTATTCCGGAACTAAGCAATCAGCCCCAGCATTTT,CASSIPELSNQPQHF
TRBJ2-7,TRBV19,once,.,TGTGCCAGTAGAAGAGACAGTAGCTCCTACGAGCAGTACTTC,CASRRDSSSYEQYF
TRBJ1-5,TRBV6-1,once,.,TGTGCCAGCTCCAGGGTTCATGGCAATCAGCCCCAGCATTTT,CASSRVHGNQPQHF
TRBJ2-5,TRBV9,.,.,TGTGCCAGCAGCCCCAGGGAGAGGAGCCAAGAGACCCAGTACTTC,CASSPRERSQETQYF
TRBJ1-5,TRBV27,.,.,TGTGCCAGCGGGTGGGGGGGACGGTCGCCCCAGCATTTT,CASGWGGRSPQHF
TRBJ1-4,TRBV10-3,.,.,TGTGCCATCAGTGAGTCTGATGTGGGGGAGGCAAAACTGTTTTTT,CAISESDVGEAKLFF
TRBJ2-7,TRBV2,once,TRBD1,TGTGCCAGCAGTGTAGGGACAGGGGGCCCCTACGAGCAGTACTTC,CASSVGTGGPYEQYF
TRBJ1-4,TRBV7-9,.,.,TGTGCCAGCAGCCGACAGTTCTCCTTACAAACTAATGAAAAACTGTTTTTT,CASSRQFSLQTNEKLFF
TRBJ2-3,TRBV13,.,TRBD2,TGTGCCAGCAGCCGCGGGAGGACCGGGACAGATACGCAGTATTTT,CASSRGRTGTDTQYF
TRBJ2-7,TRBV25-1,few,TRBD2,TGTGCCAGCTCGGGACTAGCGGCTTACGAGCAGTACTTC,CASSGLAAYEQYF
TRBJ2-7,TRBV27,few,.,TGTGCCAGCAGCCCCGGACCGGGACTCCCTTCCTTAGAGCAGTACTTC,CASSPGPGLPSLEQYF
TRBJ2-7,TRBV5-8,.,.,TGTGCCAGCAGCACCCCGGTCTTTCACCACGAGCAGTACTTC,CASSTPVFHHEQYF
TRBJ1-2,TRBV6-5,.,.,TGTGCCAGCAGTTCCGACTATTACTATGGCTACACCTTC,CASSSDYYYGYTF
TRBJ1-1,TRBV28,.,TRBD1,TGTGCCAGCAGAATAGGGACAGCTGAAGCTTTCTTT,CASRIGTAEAFF
TRBJ2-1,TRBV4-1,.,TRBD2,TGCGCCAGCAGCCGGACTAGCGGGAGCGGGCGCTCCTACAATGAGCAGTTCTTC,CASSRTSGSGRSYNEQFF
TRBJ1-1,TRBV29-1,.,TRBD1,TGCAGCACCGGGACAGCAGGCCGTGAAGCTTTCTTT,CSTGTAGREAFF
TRBJ1-3,TRBV6-5,once,.,TGTGCCAGCAGTTACCAGGCATCCTCTGGAAACACCATATATTTT,CASSYQASSGNTIYF
TRBJ2-3,TRBV18,few,.,TGTGCCAGCTCACCGCTGGCAGCGGACAACACAGATACGCAGTATTTT,CASSPLAADNTDTQYF
TRBJ2-3,TRBV6-6,.,.,TGTGCCAGCAGTTACTCGTACTCTAGAAGCACAGATACGCAGTATTTT,CASSYSYSRSTDTQYF
TRBJ2-1,TRBV6-6,.,TRBD2,TGTGCCGGAAAATCCGGACTAGCGAATGAGCAGTTCTTC,CAGKSGLANEQFF
TRBJ2-6,TRBV5-1,once,TRBD1,TGCGCCAGCAGCTTAAGGGACAGGGAGTCCGGGGCCAACGTCCTGACTTTC,CASSLRDRESGANVLTF
TRBJ1-4,TRBV9,.,.,TGTGCCAGCAGCCATCCCGATGGCGGCGAAAAACTGTTTTTT,CASSHPDGGEKLFF
TRBJ2-1,TRBV6-5,.,TRBD2,TGTGCCAGCACCGGGACTAACAATGAGCAGTTCTTC,CASTGTNNEQFF
TRBJ1-1,TRBV18,.,.,TGTGCCAGCTCATCTACGAGAGGGGATTTGCTGGCTTTCTTT,CASSSTRGDLLAFF
TRBJ2-2,TRBV5-1,.,TRBD2,TGCGCCAGCAGCCTGACTAGCGGGAGCACCGGGGAGCTGTTTTTT,CASSLTSGSTGELFF
TRBJ2-7,TRBV19,.,.,TGTGCCAGTAGTATTGCGGTGGGTCCCGAGCAGTACTTC,CASSIAVGPEQYF
TRBJ1-1,TRBV19,.,.,TGTGCCAGTAGTCTCGACGACAGGATGAACACTGAAGCTTTCTTT,CASSLDDRMNTEAFF
TRBJ1-1,TRBV10-3,few,.,TGTGCCATCAGTGAGGGGGGAGGTGGGACTGAAGCTTTCTTT,CAISEGGGGTEAFF
TRBJ1-1,TRBV4-1,few,.,TGCGCCAGCAGCCAAACTGTCATCATGAACACTGAAGCTTTCTTT,CASSQTVIMNTEAFF
TRBJ2-3,TRBV9,.,TRBD2,TGTGCCAGCAGCGAGGGAGCGGGGGGCACAGATACGCAGTATTTT,CASSEGAGGTDTQYF
TRBJ2-2,TRBV10-3,.,TRBD2,TGTGCCACTAGGCCTAGCGGGAACACCGGGGAGCTGTTTTTT,CATRPSGNTGELFF
TRBJ2-3,TRBV30,once,TRBD2,TGTGCCTGGAGGATGACTAGCGGGAGCACAGATACGCAGTATTTT,CAWRMTSGSTDTQYF
TRBJ1-1,TRBV19,.,.,TGTGCCAGTAGTATTCAGGACGGGGCAAACGAAGCTTTCTTT,CASSIQDGANEAFF
TRBJ1-4,TRBV6-1,.,TRBD1,TGTGCCAGCAGTGCTAAACCCTTCGGGACAGGGGCCGGTGAAAAACTGTTTTTT,CASSAKPFGTGAGEKLFF
TRBJ2-7,TRBV4-1,.,TRBD1,TGCGCCAGCAGCCTATCCGGGACAGGACCCTACGAGCAGTACTTC,CASSLSGTGPYEQYF
TRBJ1-2,TRBV2,once,.,TGTGCCAGCAGTTCCCAACAGGTCTCCTATGGCTACACCTTC,CASSSQQVSYGYTF
TRBJ2-7,TRBV7-2,once,.,TGTGCCAGCAGCTCCGGGACCACCTCCTACGAGCAGTACTTC,CASSSGTTSYEQYF
TRBJ2-7,TRBV29-1,.,.,TGCAGCGTTGAAGATCGTTGGGGGGACTCCTACGAGCAGTACTTC,CSVEDRWGDSYEQYF
TRBJ2-2,TRBV28,.,.,TGTGCCAGCAGTTTACCTCCAGGGAGGTTAGCACCGGAGGAGCTGTTTTTT,CASSLPPGRLAPEELFF
TRBJ1-1,TRBV19,.,.,TGTGCCAGTAGTACCTCCGGGGGAGGGCCCACTGAAGCTTTCTTT,CASSTSGGGPTEAFF
TRBJ2-5,TRBV5-6,.,.,TGTGCCAGCAGCTCAGCCCGGACGGCCCGATTGGGAGAGACCCAGTACTTC,CASSSARTARLGETQYF
TRBJ1-1,TRBV28,.,.,TGTGCCAGCGCAGCGAACACTGAAGCTTTCTTT,CASAANTEAFF
TRBJ1-5,TRBV19,.,.,TGTGCCAGTAGTATAACGGAGACGCAGCCCCAGCATTTT,CASSITETQPQHF
TRBJ2-7,TRBV25-1,.,.,TGTGCCAGCAGTGGGACAGCTTACGAGCAGTACTTC,CASSGTAYEQYF
TRBJ2-7,TRBV9,.,TRBD2,TGTGCCAGCAGCGCCGGACTAGCGGGTGAGCAGTACTTC,CASSAGLAGEQYF